A selection of T cell receptor beta chains follows, all from one sample in a study of blood T cell repertoires in COVID-19. Here immunoSEQ multiplex PCR was the method, and the copy in TCRdb shows in-frame clones only, minus some. The data contain about 400,000 clones, about 90% of them singletons. Sequencing was carried out using PBMCs or T cells enriched from blood (not recorded which). The receptors were sampled from a woman aged 30 to 39 who had recovered from COVID-19. CDR3s include the opening cysteine and the closing phenylalanine or tryptophan. A D gene is named only where the DNA matches it firmly. Clone sizes are given selectively: once, few, many, or a class where the clone is expanded.

cdr3_nt,cdr3_aa,d_call,j_call,v_call,clone_size
TGCGCCAGCAGCTTGACTGAGGGCACTGAAGCTTTCTTT,CASSLTEGTEAFF,NA,TRBJ1-1,TRBV5-1,NA
TGTGCCAGCAGTTACAGTCCAGGCAATCAGCCCCAGCATTTT,CASSYSPGNQPQHF,NA,TRBJ1-5,TRBV6-6,NA
TGTGCCATTATCCGGGATCCGGAGACCCAGTACTTC,CAIIRDPETQYF,NA,TRBJ2-5,TRBV5-3,NA
TGCAGCGCTCCGGGACAGGGCGACTATGGCTACACCTTC,CSAPGQGDYGYTF,TRBD1,TRBJ1-2,TRBV29-1,NA
TGTGCCAGCACCCCGGGTTACGGCAATGAGCAGTTCTTC,CASTPGYGNEQFF,NA,TRBJ2-1,TRBV2,few
TGCGCCAGCAGCCCAACTAGTGTCGACGGGGAGCTGTTTTTT,CASSPTSVDGELFF,NA,TRBJ2-2,TRBV4-1,NA
TGTGCCACCAGCAGACTGGGGCAGGGGTCACCCCTCCACTTT,CATSRLGQGSPLHF,NA,TRBJ1-6,TRBV15,NA
TGTGCCAGCAGCTCTAATAATTCACCCCTCCACTTT,CASSSNNSPLHF,NA,TRBJ1-6,TRBV11-2,NA
TGTGCCAGCAGTTTAGGGAGGAACACTGAAGCTTTCTTT,CASSLGRNTEAFF,NA,TRBJ1-1,TRBV12-3/TRBV12-4,NA
TGTGCCAGCAGTGACTTGGGCAGGGGGCTGCCTGAAGCTTTCTTT,CASSDLGRGLPEAFF,TRBD1,TRBJ1-1,TRBV2,NA
TGTGCCAGCAGCTTAGACAGGGGGACGGGTGGCTACACCTTC,CASSLDRGTGGYTF,TRBD1,TRBJ1-2,TRBV7-2,NA
TGTGCCAGCAGTTTATTACAGGGCTACGAGCAGTACTTC,CASSLLQGYEQYF,NA,TRBJ2-7,TRBV28,NA
TGTGCCTGGAGGTGGTCGGGTACGTACAATGAGCAGTTCTTC,CAWRWSGTYNEQFF,NA,TRBJ2-1,TRBV30,NA
TGTGCCAGCAGCTTAGGGACAGGGGGCGAGCCCCAGCATTTT,CASSLGTGGEPQHF,TRBD1,TRBJ1-5,TRBV7-6,NA
TGTGCCAGCAGCTTACCTCCGGGACTAGCGGGGGACAATGAGCAGTTCTTC,CASSLPPGLAGDNEQFF,TRBD2,TRBJ2-1,TRBV7-6,NA
TGTGCCAGCAGGCAACAGGCTAACTATGGCTACACCTTC,CASRQQANYGYTF,NA,TRBJ1-2,TRBV12-3/TRBV12-4,NA